This T cell receptor beta chain was captured in a study of blood T cells in healthy people across ages. Study-wide context: About one barcoded beta molecule per two T cells was captured by template switching.

Study-level results: Because donor CMV status was unknown, expanded clonotype changes were possibly confounded. Strong correlation existed between TCR beta diversity and naive T cell percentage.

About this clonotype itself: The target antigen is unknown.

Each sample provided at least 6 micrograms of extracted total RNA. The second PCR ran about 6 to 12 cycles with a sample-barcoded 5' primer and J-beta primers. A single record per CDR3 protein comes from TCRdb applying MiXCR to the 5' RACE reads. The sample lists fewer than 1,000,000 distinct CDR3 sequences; under 45% were seen once. Sequenced: blood. The sequence came from a man in his 60s in good health.

The CDR3 region is CASSLHGRDTTQYF. CDR3 bases: TGTGCCAGCAGCTTACATGGGCGCGACACAACGCAGTATTTT. The V and J genes are TRBV11-2 and TRBJ2-3; D is unresolved. V was clipped by 2 bases and J by 9 bases, with 15 bases between them. This CDR3 comprises 14 residues. Per the germline V gene, CDR1 is SGHAT and CDR2 is FQNNGV.